A selection of T cell receptor beta chains follows, all from one sample in a study of shared clonotypes between healthy human individuals. Here immunoSEQ multiplex PCR was the method, and the copy in TCRdb shows in-frame clones only, minus some. The repertoire consists of 500,000 to 650,000 clones, with around 80% occurring once and the leading ten covering about 11%. Specimen: PBMCs. The origin of the receptors is a woman in her thirties or forties in good health. Some clones in this sample may be carry-over from other donors' samples. CDR3s include the opening cysteine and the closing phenylalanine or tryptophan. Each record gives: V gene, CDR3 length, D gene, J gene, clone size, CDR3 DNA, CDR3 protein. The D gene is left open where the match is weak. Not all rows give a size; the values are once, few, many and, for expanded clones, a class.

>TRBV28|15|TRBD2|TRBJ2-1|many
TGTGCCAGCATCACGGGCGGGAGGGCCTACAATGAGCAGTTCTTC
CASITGGRAYNEQFF
>TRBV18|14|NA|TRBJ1-4|many
TGTGCCAGCTCACCTGACGCCGGGGGGGAAAAACTGTTTTTT
CASSPDAGGEKLFF
>TRBV2|16|TRBD1|TRBJ2-1|NA
TGTGCCAGCAGTCCTCCCGGGACAGGAGCCTACAATGAGCAGTTCTTC
CASSPPGTGAYNEQFF
>TRBV28|15|TRBD1|TRBJ1-3|NA
TGTGCCAGCAGTTTAACACAGGGGTCTGGAAACACCATATATTTT
CASSLTQGSGNTIYF
>TRBV13|16|NA|TRBJ2-3|few
TGTGCCAGCAGCTTGGCAGGGGAGGATAGCACAGATACGCAGTATTTT
CASSLAGEDSTDTQYF
>TRBV7-3|13|NA|TRBJ2-5|NA
TGTGCCAGCAGCTTAAATCCCGAAGAGACCCAGTACTTC
CASSLNPEETQYF
>TRBV2|15|NA|TRBJ2-3|NA
TGTGCCAGCAGTGACGACAGGCGGGGAACAGATACGCAGTATTTT
CASSDDRRGTDTQYF
>TRBV9|17|NA|TRBJ2-1|NA
TGTGCCAGCAGCGTAGAGTGGGGCGGAGGCTCCTACAATGAGCAGTTCTTC
CASSVEWGGGSYNEQFF
>TRBV12-2|18|NA|TRBJ2-7|once
TGTGCAAGTCGCTTAGCCGGACTGGGGGACACGAGCTCCTACGAGCAGTACTTC
CASRLAGLGDTSSYEQYF
>TRBV6-1|14|TRBD1|TRBJ2-7|NA
TGTGCCAGCAGGGATCGGACAGGTTCCTACGAGCAGTACTTC
CASRDRTGSYEQYF
>TRBV2|15|NA|TRBJ1-1|NA
TGTGCCAGCAGTGAATATCAGGGGCGTAACACTGAAGCTTTCTTT
CASSEYQGRNTEAFF
>TRBV18|16|NA|TRBJ1-2|NA
TGTGCCAGCTCACCTTCCGGGGCCCAAGCTAACTATGGCTACACCTTC
CASSPSGAQANYGYTF
>TRBV5-1|18|TRBD2|TRBJ2-6|NA
TGCGCCAGCAGCTTGGCGCTAGCGGGAGTATCTGGGGCCAACGTCCTGACTTTC
CASSLALAGVSGANVLTF
>TRBV15|15|TRBD2|TRBJ2-5|few
TGTGCCACCAGCAGAAAAGCGGGAGGGAAAGAGACCCAGTACTTC
CATSRKAGGKETQYF
>TRBV9|16|TRBD1|TRBJ2-5|NA
TGTGCCAGCAGCTCCGAACAGGGGGCGCCGCAAGAGACCCAGTACTTC
CASSSEQGAPQETQYF
>TRBV11-2|19|TRBD2|TRBJ2-2|NA
TGTGCCTGCAGCTTAGGGTGGCTACTAGCGGGAGGGCCCAGAGGGGAGCTGTTTTTT
CACSLGWLLAGGPRGELFF
>TRBV27|12|TRBD1|TRBJ1-2|NA
TGTGCCAGCAGTCTCAGACAGGGTGACTACACCTTC
CASSLRQGDYTF
>TRBV4-3|16|NA|TRBJ1-4|many
TGCGCCAGCAGCCAAGATCCCCCGGGATCTAATGAAAAACTGTTTTTT
CASSQDPPGSNEKLFF
>TRBV27|16|TRBD2|TRBJ2-3|NA
TGTGCCAGCAGTCTAGGGGGGACTAGCGGGACAGATACGCAGTATTTT
CASSLGGTSGTDTQYF
>TRBV28|13|NA|TRBJ1-1|NA
TGTGCCAGCATCCCGGGTCAGAACACTGAAGCTTTCTTT
CASIPGQNTEAFF
>TRBV28|12|NA|TRBJ1-2|few
TGTGCCAGCAGTTTGGGCGCCCTAGGCTACACCTTC
CASSLGALGYTF
>TRBV2|14|NA|TRBJ1-5|few
TGTGCCAGCAGTGTTAGGGGGGGCAATCAGCCCCAGCATTTT
CASSVRGGNQPQHF
>TRBV30|16|TRBD2|TRBJ2-3|NA
TGTGCCTGGAGTAGCGGCCTAGCGGGAGCAGCAGATACGCAGTACTTT
CAWSSGLAGAADTQYF
>TRBV28|16|TRBD2|TRBJ2-1|NA
TGTGCCAGCAGTCTGACACTAGCGGGAGAGAGCGATGAGCAGTTCTTC
CASSLTLAGESDEQFF
>TRBV6-6|15|NA|TRBJ2-7|NA
TGTGCCAGCAGTTACTCGGCAGGGACCACCTACGAGCAGTACTTC
CASSYSAGTTYEQYF
>TRBV7-9|14|NA|TRBJ1-2|NA
TGTGCCAGCAGCTTAGTTCAACAGGTCTATGGCTACACCTTC
CASSLVQQVYGYTF
>TRBV28|17|NA|TRBJ1-2|NA
TGTGCCAGCAGTTTCCCTCTTACTGACTCCTCTAACTATGGCTACACCTTC
CASSFPLTDSSNYGYTF
>TRBV23-1|15|NA|TRBJ2-7|NA
TGCGCCAGCCTCCATTGGGGGGCTTTCGCCTACGAGCAGTACTTC
CASLHWGAFAYEQYF
>TRBV4-3|14|NA|TRBJ1-2|NA
TGCGCCAGCAGCCAAGACGCGTGGGTAGATGGCTACACCTTC
CASSQDAWVDGYTF
>TRBV5-1|17|TRBD1|TRBJ1-2|NA
TGCGCCAGCAGCACATCTACCGGGACAGGTTCTCTTATTGGCTACACCTTC
CASSTSTGTGSLIGYTF
>TRBV5-1|14|NA|TRBJ2-2|NA
TGCGCCAGCAGCTTGACCGGGGACGCCGGGGAGCTGTTTTTT
CASSLTGDAGELFF
>TRBV4-2|17|NA|TRBJ1-1|NA
TGTGCCAGCAGCCAAGATCTAAGGTCGGGGGGGGACACTGAAGCCTTCTTT
CASSQDLRSGGDTEAFF
>TRBV6-5|15|NA|TRBJ2-6|NA
TGTGCCAGCAGATTGGGGGGCTCTGGGGCCAACGTCCTGACTTTC
CASRLGGSGANVLTF
>TRBV7-8|14|TRBD1|TRBJ1-2|NA
TGTGCCAGCAGCCCAACAGGGGTGGCCTATGGCTACACCTTC
CASSPTGVAYGYTF
>TRBV7-6|14|NA|TRBJ2-6|NA
TGTGCCAGCAGCCCCGCTACGGGGGCCAACGTCCTGACTTTC
CASSPATGANVLTF
>TRBV28|13|NA|TRBJ2-7|once
TGTGCCAGTCAACCAGGTTCCTCCTACGAGCAGTACTTC
CASQPGSSYEQYF
>TRBV5-4|14|NA|TRBJ2-3|NA
TGTGCCAGCAGCTTCGCTGGGACTCCCAATACGCAGTATTTT
CASSFAGTPNTQYF
>TRBV11-2|15|NA|TRBJ2-2|once
TGTGCCAGCAGCCCGGGCGGGACCACGACCGGGGAGCTGTTTTTT
CASSPGGTTTGELFF
>TRBV5-1|14|NA|TRBJ2-5|once
TGCGCCAGCAGCTTCCAGGCCGGGTCGGGGGAGCAGTACTTC
CASSFQAGSGEQYF
>TRBV21-1|16|NA|TRBJ2-4|many
TGTGCCAGCAGCAAGGGGGAGGAGAGGGCCAAAAACATTCAGTACTTC
CASSKGEERAKNIQYF
>TRBV6-1|13|TRBD1|TRBJ1-5|NA
TGTGCCAGCAATGGACAGGGGGTCCAGCCCCAGCATTTT
CASNGQGVQPQHF
>TRBV6-4|15|TRBD1|TRBJ2-7|NA
TGTGCCAGCAGTGTCACAGGGGAAGGACCTAACGAGCAGTACTTC
CASSVTGEGPNEQYF
>TRBV6-5|14|NA|TRBJ2-3|NA
TGTGCCAGCAGTTACTCCCGGGTTGCGGATACGCAGTATTTT
CASSYSRVADTQYF
>TRBV4-1|15|NA|TRBJ1-2|NA
TGCGCCAGCAGCCAATCAGCCAGCGAAGCATATGGCTACACCTTC
CASSQSASEAYGYTF
>TRBV7-9|14|NA|TRBJ2-1|NA
TGTGCCAGCACCGAACGGGGTACCGACAATGAGCAGTTCTTC
CASTERGTDNEQFF